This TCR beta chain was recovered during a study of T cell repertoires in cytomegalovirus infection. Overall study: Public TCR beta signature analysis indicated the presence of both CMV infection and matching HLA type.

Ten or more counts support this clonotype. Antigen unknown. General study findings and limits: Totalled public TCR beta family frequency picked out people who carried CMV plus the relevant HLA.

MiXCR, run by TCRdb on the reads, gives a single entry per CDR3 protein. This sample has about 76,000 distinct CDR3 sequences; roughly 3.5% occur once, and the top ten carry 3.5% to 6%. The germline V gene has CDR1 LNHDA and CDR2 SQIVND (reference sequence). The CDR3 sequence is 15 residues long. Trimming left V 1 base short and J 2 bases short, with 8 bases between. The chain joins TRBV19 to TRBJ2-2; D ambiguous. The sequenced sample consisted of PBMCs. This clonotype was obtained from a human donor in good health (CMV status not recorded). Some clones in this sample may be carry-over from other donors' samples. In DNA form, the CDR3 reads TGTGCCAGTAGTATAGTCCAGACCAACACCGGGGAGCTGTTTTTT. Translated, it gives CASSIVQTNTGELFF.